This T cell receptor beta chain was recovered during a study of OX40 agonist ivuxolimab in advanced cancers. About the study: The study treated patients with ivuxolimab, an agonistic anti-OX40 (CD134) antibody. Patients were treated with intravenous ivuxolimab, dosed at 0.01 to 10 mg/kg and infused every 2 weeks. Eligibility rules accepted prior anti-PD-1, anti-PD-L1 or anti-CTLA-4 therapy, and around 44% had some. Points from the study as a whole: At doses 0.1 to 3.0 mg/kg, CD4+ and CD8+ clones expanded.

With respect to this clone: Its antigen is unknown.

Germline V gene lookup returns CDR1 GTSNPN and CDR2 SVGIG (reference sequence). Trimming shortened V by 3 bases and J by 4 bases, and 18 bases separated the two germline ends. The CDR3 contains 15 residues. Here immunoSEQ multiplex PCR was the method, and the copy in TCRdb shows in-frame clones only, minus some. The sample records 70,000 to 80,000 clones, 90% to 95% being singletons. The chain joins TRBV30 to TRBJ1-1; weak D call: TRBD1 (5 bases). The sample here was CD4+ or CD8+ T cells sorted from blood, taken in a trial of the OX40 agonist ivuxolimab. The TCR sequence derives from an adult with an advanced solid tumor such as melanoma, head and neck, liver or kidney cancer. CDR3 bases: TGTGCCTGGAGCAGGGCTGCGCTATGGGGCACTGAAGCTTTCTTT. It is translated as CAWSRAALWGTEAFF. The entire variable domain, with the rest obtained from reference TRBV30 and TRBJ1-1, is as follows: SQTIHQWPATLVQPVGSPLSLECTVEGTSNPNLYWYRQAAGRGLQLLFYSVGIGQISSEVPQNLSASRPQDRQFILSSKKLLLSDSGFYLCAWSRAALWGTEAFFGQGTRLTVV.